This TCR beta chain was identified during a study of spatial heterogeneity in lung cancer. Background on the study: Detection consistently captured more beta-chain sequences than alpha-chain sequences. Study-wide results and limits: For expanded intratumoral alpha and beta TCRs, counts tracked tumor mutation counts.

This clonotype occurred many times. Its antigen is not known. The library protocol tagged each TCR cDNA with a unique molecular identifier. TCRdb reanalysed the 5' RACE reads using MiXCR and keeps one entry per CDR3 protein. Here the sample spans fewer than 20,000 distinct CDR3 sequences, less than 8% being singletons. Time point specified: sample taken at primary tumor resection. Donors were approximately 70 untreated early-stage non-small cell lung cancer patients. Whole RNA was taken from tumor, nontumor lung or frozen PBMC; it was then sequenced unsorted. The CDR3 is 16 amino acids. V was pared by 2 bases and J by 5 bases, with 7 bases of the junction left unmatched. Germline V gene data show CDR1 as KGHDR and CDR2 as SFDVKD.

The starting material was lung tumor tissue, obtained at surgery. The sequence was collected from a male donor with early-stage non-small cell lung cancer. The chain employs TRBV24-1 and TRBJ2-5; 10 bases fit TRBD1. CDR3 bases: TGTGCCACCAGTGATTCCCGGGACAGGGGCGTCGAGACCCAGTACTTC. This translates into CATSDSRDRGVETQYF.